This T cell receptor (beta chain) was sequenced in a study of T cell repertoires in cytomegalovirus infection (dated by TCRdb to between 2018 and 2021). With respect to the entire study: Recently identified HLA-C-restricted CMV epitopes, whose presentation resists viral immunomodulation, were targeted by peptide stimulations together with well-studied HLA-B-restricted epitopes. Donor HLA type was relevant to the analysis, because carriage of CMV infection together with the matching HLA type was indicated by public TCR beta signatures.

Data came from an Illumina HiSeq 1500. TCRdb reprocessing: public reads trimmed at Q25 with fastp, clones called with MiXCR, in-frame beta chains kept. Identical CDR3 proteins give one entry, which carries the most common genes and DNA. Within this sample are about 570,000 distinct CDR3 sequences, with roughly 43% of them counted one time only. 48% of the sample goes to the ten largest clones. General findings and caveats noted by the study authors: The ex vivo response was dominated by HLA-C-restricted CMV-specific TCR beta clonotypes, which also provided the single most frequent clonotype in two of eight donors. In both this cohort and an independent cohort of more than 350 donors, the cumulative frequency of public TCR beta family members distinguished carriers of CMV infection plus the relevant HLA type.

Sample treatment or condition, as interpreted from the label and publication: in vitro stimulation with specific CMV peptide epitopes to enrich CMV-specific T cells. This clonotype turned up a few times. The specificity of this receptor is unknown. Per-base quality was not reported, and no clone a single base away is much larger than it. V and J lose 0 bases and 2 bases, and a span of 10 bases separates them. Spanning cysteine to phenylalanine, the CDR3 consists of 15 amino acids. Just the 45-base CDR3 DNA is kept, in frame starting at base 1. CDR1 SGHVS and CDR2 FQNEAQ are derived from the germline V gene.

This sample comprised cultured PBMCs, obtained from culture after CMV antigen stimulation. This chain is built from TRBV7-8 and TRBJ2-5; the D call is possibly TRBD1 or TRBD2, each sharing 5 bases. The receptor's source is a human donor in good health (CMV status not recorded). Some clones in this sample may be carry-over from other donors' samples. The CDR3 loop reads CASSLAQDWQETQYF. In nucleotide form, the sequence is TGTGCCAGCAGCTTAGCACAGGACTGGCAAGAGACCCAGTACTTC.